This T cell receptor beta chain was captured in a study of graft-versus-host responses after intestinal transplantation. Germline V gives CDR1 LGHNA, CDR2 YSLEER. The CDR3 has 16 amino acids. Germline trimming cut 3 bases from V and 7 bases from J; bases unmatched to any gene: 4. Graft tissue was processed to release intraepithelial and lamina propria lymphocytes. The table came from immunoSEQ multiplex PCR; TCRdb's copy has only in-frame clones and leaves some out. The sample lists approximately 15,000 clones, roughly three fifths occurring once. This clone appeared a few times. Other DNA sequences of this sample code for an identical CDR3.

The receptor's source is a human patient who received an intestinal transplant, so some T cells may come from the graft donor. Here the sequenced sample was ileum tissue, taken 524 days after transplant. The rearrangement uses TRBV4-3 and TRBJ2-2, with 14 bases identical to TRBD2. This CDR3 is CASSQTSGGAGGELFF. For the CDR3, the DNA is TGCGCCAGCAGCCAGACTAGCGGGGGGGCTGGCGGGGAGCTGTTTTTT.